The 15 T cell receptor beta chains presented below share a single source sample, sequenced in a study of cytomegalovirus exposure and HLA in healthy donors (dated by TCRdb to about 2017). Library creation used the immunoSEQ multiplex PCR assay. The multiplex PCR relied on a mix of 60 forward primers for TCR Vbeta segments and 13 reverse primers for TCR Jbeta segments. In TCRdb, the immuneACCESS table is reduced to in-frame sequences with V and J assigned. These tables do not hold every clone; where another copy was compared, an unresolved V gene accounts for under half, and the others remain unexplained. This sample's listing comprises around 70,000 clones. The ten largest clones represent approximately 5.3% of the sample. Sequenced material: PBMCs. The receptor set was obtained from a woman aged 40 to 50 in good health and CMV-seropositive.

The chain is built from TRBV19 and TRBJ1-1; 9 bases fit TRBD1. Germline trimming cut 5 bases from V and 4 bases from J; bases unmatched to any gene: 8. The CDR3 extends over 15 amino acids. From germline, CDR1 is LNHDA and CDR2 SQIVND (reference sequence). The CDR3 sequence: CASSYRDRDRTEAFF. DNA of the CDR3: TGTGCCAGTAGTTACCGGGACAGGGATCGCACTGAAGCTTTCTTT.

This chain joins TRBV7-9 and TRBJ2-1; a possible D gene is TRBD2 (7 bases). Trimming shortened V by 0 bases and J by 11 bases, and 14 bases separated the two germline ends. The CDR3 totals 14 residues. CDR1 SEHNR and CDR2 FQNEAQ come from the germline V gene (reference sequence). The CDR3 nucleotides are TGTGCCAGCAGCTTAGCGGGGGGGCAGAGGCAGCAGTTCTTC. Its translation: CASSLAGGQRQQFF. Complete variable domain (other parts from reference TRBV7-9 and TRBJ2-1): DTGVSQNPRHKITKRGQNVTFRCDPISEHNRLYWYRQTLGQGPEFLTYFQNEAQLEKSRLLSDRFSAERPKGSFSTLEIQRTEQGDSAMYLCASSLAGGQRQQFFGPGTRLTVL.

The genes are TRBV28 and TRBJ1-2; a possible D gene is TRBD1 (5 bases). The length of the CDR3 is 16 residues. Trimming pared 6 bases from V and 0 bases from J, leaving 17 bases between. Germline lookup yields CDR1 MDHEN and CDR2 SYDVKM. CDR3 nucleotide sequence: TGTGCCAGCAGACTCCCAGGGAAGGGGCCTAACTATGGCTACACCTTC. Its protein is CASRLPGKGPNYGYTF.

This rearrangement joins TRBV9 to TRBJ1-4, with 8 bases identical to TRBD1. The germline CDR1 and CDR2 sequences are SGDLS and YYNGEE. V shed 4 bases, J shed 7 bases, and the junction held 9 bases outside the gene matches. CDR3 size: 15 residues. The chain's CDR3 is CASSPRTGLGEKLFF. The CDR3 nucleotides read TGTGCCAGCAGCCCCAGGACAGGGCTAGGTGAAAAACTGTTTTTT.

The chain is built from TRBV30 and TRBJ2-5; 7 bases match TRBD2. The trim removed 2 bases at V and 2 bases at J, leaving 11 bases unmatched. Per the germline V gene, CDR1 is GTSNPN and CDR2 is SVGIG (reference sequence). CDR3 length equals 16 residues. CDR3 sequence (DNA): TGTGCCTGGAGTTCCAAAGCTAGCGGAGAACAAGAGACCCAGTACTTC. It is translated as CAWSSKASGEQETQYF.

The CDR3 bases are TGTGCCAGCAGCTGGGGGACTAGCGGAGCCAAAAACATTCAGTACTTC. Its protein is CASSWGTSGAKNIQYF. The rearrangement links TRBV5-6 to TRBJ2-4; 11 nucleotides agree with TRBD2. The CDR3 covers 16 residues. From germline, CDR1 is SGHDT and CDR2 YYEEEE. The trim removed 3 bases at V and 0 bases at J, leaving 2 bases unmatched. Using reference TRBV5-6 and TRBJ2-4 for the parts outside the CDR3, the full variable domain is DAGVTQSPTHLIKTRGQQVTLRCSPKSGHDTVSWYQQALGQGPQFIFQYYEEEERQRGNFPDRFSGHQFPNYSSELNVNALLLGDSALYLCASSWGTSGAKNIQYFGAGTRLSVL.

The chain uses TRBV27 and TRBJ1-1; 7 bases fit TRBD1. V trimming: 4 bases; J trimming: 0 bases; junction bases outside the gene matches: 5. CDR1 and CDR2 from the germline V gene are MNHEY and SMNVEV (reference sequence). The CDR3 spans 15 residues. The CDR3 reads CASSSLGQMNTEAFF. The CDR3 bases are TGTGCCAGCAGTTCGTTGGGACAGATGAACACTGAAGCTTTCTTT.

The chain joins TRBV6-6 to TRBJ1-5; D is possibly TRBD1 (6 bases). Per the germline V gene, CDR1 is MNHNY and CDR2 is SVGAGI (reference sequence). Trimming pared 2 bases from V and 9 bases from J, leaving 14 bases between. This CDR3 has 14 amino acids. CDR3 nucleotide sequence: TGTGCCAGCAGTTACGGGCAGGGGAATGGGCCCCAGCATTTT. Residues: CASSYGQGNGPQHF.

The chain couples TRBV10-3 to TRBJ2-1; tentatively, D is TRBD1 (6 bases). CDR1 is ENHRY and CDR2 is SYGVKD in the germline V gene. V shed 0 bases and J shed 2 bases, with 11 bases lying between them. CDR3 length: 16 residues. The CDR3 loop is CAISESGRTAYNEQFF. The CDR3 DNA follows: TGTGCCATCAGTGAGTCTGGCCGGACAGCCTACAATGAGCAGTTCTTC.

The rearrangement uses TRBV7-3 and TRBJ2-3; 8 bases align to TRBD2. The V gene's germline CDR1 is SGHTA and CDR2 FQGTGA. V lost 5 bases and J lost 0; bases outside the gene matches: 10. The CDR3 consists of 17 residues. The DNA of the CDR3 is TGTGCCAGCAGCCGGGGGGGTGGGACCTCTAGCACAGATACGCAGTATTTT. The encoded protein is CASSRGGGTSSTDTQYF.

CDR3 amino acids: CASSLRGGYYEQYF. The CDR3 coding sequence is TGTGCCAGCAGCTTGAGGGGGGGGTACTACGAGCAGTACTTC. The rearrangement uses TRBV7-8 and TRBJ2-7; a possible D gene is TRBD2 (7 bases). Per the germline V gene, CDR1 is SGHVS and CDR2 is FQNEAQ. The CDR3 spans 14 residues. V was shortened by 3 bases and J by 3 bases, with 12 bases between the two germline ends.

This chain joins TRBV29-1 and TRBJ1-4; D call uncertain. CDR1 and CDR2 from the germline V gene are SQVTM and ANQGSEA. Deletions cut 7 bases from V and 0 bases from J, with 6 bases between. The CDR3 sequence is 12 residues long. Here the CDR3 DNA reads TGCAGCGCAGGTGCAACTAATGAAAAACTGTTTTTT. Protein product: CSAGATNEKLFF.

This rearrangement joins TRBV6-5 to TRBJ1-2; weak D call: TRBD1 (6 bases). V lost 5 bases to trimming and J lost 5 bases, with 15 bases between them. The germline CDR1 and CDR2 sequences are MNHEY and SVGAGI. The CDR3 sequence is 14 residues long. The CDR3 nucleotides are TGTGCCAGCAGTCCTATGTGGGGGCTTTATGGCTACACCTTC. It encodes CASSPMWGLYGYTF.

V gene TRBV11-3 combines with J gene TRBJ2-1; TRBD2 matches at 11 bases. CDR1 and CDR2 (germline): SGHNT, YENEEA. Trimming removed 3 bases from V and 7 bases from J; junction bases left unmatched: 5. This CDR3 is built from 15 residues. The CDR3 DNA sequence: TGTGCCAGCAGCTTTACTAGCGGGAGTCTAAATGAGCAGTTCTTC. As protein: CASSFTSGSLNEQFF.

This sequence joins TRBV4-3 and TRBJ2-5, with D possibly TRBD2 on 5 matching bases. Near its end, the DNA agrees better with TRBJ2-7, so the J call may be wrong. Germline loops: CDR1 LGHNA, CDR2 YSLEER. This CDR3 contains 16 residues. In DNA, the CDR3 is TGCGCCAGCAGCCCACTCCCGACTAATGTTGGCTACGAGCAGTACTTC. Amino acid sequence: CASSPLPTNVGYEQYF.